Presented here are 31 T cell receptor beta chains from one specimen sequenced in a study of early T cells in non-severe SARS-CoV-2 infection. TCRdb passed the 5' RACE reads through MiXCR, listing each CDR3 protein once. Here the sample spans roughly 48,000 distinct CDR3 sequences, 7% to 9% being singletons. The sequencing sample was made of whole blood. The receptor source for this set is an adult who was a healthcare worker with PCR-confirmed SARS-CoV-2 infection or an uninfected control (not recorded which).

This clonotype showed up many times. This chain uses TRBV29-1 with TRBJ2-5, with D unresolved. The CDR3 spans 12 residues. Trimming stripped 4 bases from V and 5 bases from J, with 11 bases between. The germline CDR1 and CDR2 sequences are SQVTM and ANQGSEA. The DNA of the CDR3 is TGCAGCGTTGCTGTTCAGTCGGAGACCCAGTACTTC. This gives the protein CSVAVQSETQYF.

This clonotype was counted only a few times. CDR3 nucleotide sequence: TGTGCCAGCAGCGGGGGACAGGCTGGAGAGACCCAGTACTTC. Protein product: CASSGGQAGETQYF. V usage is TRBV9 and J usage is TRBJ2-5; 8 bases agree with TRBD1. Germline trimming cut 3 bases from V and 4 bases from J; bases unmatched to any gene: 5. This CDR3 comprises 14 residues. CDR1 SGDLS and CDR2 YYNGEE come from the germline V gene.

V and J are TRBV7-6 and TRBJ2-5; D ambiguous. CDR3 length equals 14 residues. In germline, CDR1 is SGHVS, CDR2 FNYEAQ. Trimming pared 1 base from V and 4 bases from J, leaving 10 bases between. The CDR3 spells CASSLEDSGETQYF. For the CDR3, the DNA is TGTGCCAGCAGCTTAGAGGATTCTGGAGAGACCCAGTACTTC.

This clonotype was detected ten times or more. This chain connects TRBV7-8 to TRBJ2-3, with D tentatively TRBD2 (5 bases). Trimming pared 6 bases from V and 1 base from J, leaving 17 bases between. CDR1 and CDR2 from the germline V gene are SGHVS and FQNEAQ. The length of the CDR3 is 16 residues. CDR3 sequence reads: CASSSRGRWGTDTQYF. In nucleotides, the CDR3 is TGTGCCAGCAGTTCCCGGGGTCGGTGGGGCACAGATACGCAGTATTTT.

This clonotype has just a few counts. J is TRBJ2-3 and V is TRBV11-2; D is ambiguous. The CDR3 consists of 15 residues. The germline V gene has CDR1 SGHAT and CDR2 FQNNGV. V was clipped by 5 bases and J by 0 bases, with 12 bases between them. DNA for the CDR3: TGTGCCAGCAGCAAGGAAACGGTTAGCACAGATACGCAGTATTTT. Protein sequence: CASSKETVSTDTQYF.

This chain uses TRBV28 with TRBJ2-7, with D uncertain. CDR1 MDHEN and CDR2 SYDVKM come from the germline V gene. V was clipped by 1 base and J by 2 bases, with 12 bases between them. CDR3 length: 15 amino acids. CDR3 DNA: TGTGCCAGCAGTTTATTAGGCCAGGTGACCTACGAGCAGTACTTC. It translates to CASSLLGQVTYEQYF.

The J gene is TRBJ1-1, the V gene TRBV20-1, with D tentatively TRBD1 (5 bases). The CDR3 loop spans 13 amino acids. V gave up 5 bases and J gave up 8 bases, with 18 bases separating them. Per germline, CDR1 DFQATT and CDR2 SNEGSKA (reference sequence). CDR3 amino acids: CSAPPRDWGEAFF. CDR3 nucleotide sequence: TGCAGTGCTCCACCCCGGGATTGGGGCGAAGCTTTCTTT.

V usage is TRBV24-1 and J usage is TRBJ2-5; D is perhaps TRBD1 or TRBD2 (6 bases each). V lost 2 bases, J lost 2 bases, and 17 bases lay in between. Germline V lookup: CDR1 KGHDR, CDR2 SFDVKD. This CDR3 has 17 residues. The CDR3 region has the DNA TGTGCCACCAGTGATTCCCGGACGAGGGGGAGGCAAGAGACCCAGTACTTC. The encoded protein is CATSDSRTRGRQETQYF.

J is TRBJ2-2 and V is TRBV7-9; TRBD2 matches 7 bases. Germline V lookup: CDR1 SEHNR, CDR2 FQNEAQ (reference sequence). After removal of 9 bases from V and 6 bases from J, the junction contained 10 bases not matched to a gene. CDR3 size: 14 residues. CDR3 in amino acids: CASAGPREAGELFF. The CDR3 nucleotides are TGTGCCAGTGCGGGACCACGGGAGGCCGGGGAGCTGTTTTTT.

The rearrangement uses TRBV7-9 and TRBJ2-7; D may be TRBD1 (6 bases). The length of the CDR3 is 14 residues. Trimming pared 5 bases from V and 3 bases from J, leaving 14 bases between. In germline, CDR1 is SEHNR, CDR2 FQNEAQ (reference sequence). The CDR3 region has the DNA TGTGCCAGCAGCGCCCGGGACAAAGACTACGAGCAGTACTTC. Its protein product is CASSARDKDYEQYF.

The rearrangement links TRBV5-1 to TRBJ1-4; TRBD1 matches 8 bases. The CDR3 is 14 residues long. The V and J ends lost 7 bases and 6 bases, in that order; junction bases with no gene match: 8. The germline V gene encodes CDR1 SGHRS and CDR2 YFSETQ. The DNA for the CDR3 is TGCGCCAGCTCCTCCGGGACAGGAGATGAAAAACTGTTTTTT. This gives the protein CASSSGTGDEKLFF.

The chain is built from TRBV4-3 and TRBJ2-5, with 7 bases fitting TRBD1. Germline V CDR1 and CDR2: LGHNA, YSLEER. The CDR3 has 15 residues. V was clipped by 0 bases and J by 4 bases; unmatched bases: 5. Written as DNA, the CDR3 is TGCGCCAGCAGCCAAGACCTGACAGGGTCAGAGACCCAGTACTTC. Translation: CASSQDLTGSETQYF.

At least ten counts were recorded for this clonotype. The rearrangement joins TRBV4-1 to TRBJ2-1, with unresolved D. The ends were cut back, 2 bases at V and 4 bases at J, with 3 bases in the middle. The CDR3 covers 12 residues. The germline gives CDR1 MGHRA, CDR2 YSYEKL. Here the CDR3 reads CASSQLYNEQFF. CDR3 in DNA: TGCGCCAGCAGCCAATTGTACAATGAGCAGTTCTTC.

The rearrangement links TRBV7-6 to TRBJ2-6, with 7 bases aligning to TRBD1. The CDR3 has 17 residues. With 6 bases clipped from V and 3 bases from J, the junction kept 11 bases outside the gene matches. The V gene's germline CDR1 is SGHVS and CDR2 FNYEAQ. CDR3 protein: CASSSRTGAGGANVLTF. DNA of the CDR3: TGTGCCAGCAGTTCACGCACAGGGGCTGGTGGGGCCAACGTCCTGACTTTC.

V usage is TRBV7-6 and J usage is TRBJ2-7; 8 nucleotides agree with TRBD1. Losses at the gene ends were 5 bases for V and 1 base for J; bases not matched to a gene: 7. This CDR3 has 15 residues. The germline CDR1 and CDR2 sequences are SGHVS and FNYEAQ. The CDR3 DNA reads TGTGCCAGCAGCCCAGGGACAGGCCCATCCTACGAGCAGTACTTC. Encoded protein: CASSPGTGPSYEQYF.

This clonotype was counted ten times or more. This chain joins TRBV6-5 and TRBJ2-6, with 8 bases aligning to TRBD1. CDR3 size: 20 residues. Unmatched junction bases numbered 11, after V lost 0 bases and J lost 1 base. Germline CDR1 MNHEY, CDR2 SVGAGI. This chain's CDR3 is CASSYSRSWTGKSGANVLTF. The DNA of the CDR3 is TGTGCCAGCAGTTACTCCCGCTCCTGGACAGGGAAATCTGGGGCCAACGTCCTGACTTTC.

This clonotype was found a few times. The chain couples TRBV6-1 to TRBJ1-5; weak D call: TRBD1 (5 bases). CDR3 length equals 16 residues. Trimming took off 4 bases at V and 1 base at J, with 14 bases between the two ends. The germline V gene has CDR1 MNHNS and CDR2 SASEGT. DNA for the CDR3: TGTGCCAGCAGTGGACCCGACAGATTAAGCAATCAGCCCCAGCATTTT. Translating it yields CASSGPDRLSNQPQHF.

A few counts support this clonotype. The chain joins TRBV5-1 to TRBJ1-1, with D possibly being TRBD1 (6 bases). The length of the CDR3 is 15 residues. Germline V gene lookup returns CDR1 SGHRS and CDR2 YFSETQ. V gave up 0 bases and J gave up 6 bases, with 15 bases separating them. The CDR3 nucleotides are TGCGCCAGCAGCTTGGCCGGGGGGCGAACCTCTGAAGCTTTCTTT. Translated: CASSLAGGRTSEAFF.

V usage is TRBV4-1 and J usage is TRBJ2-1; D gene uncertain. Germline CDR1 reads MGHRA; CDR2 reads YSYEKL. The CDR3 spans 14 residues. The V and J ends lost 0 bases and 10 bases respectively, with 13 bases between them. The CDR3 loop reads CASSQDPEVVEQFF. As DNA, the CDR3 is TGCGCCAGCAGCCAAGATCCAGAGGTGGTAGAGCAGTTCTTC.

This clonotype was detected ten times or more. The CDR3 region has the DNA TGTGCCAGCGGCCATCAGCCCCAGCATTTT. Its protein product is CASGHQPQHF. V and J are TRBV6-2 or TRBV6-3 and TRBJ1-5; no firm D call. The CDR3 spans 10 residues. V dropped 8 bases and J dropped 5 bases, with 4 bases sitting between them. Germline CDR1 is MNHEY and CDR2 is SVGEGT.

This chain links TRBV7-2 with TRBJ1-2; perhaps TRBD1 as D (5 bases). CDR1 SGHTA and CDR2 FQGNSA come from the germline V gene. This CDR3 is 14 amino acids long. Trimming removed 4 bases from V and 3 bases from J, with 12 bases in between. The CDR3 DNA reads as TGTGCCAGCAGCTCCCGGGGAGGGGACTATGGCTACACCTTC. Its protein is CASSSRGGDYGYTF.

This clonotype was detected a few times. CDR3 amino acids: CASSIEGLAGAYNEQFF. CDR3 coding DNA: TGTGCCAGTAGTATAGAGGGGCTAGCGGGGGCCTACAATGAGCAGTTCTTC. The chain links TRBV19 to TRBJ2-1; 10 bases line up with TRBD2. The V and J ends lost 0 bases and 2 bases, in that order; junction bases with no gene match: 4. The germline V gene has CDR1 LNHDA and CDR2 SQIVND (reference sequence). This CDR3 has 17 amino acids.

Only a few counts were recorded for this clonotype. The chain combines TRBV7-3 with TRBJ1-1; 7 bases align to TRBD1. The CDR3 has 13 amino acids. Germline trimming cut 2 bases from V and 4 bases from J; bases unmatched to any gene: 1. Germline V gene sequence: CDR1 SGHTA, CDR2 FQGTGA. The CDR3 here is CASSLQGGTEAFF. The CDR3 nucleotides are TGTGCCAGCAGCTTACAGGGGGGCACTGAAGCTTTCTTT.

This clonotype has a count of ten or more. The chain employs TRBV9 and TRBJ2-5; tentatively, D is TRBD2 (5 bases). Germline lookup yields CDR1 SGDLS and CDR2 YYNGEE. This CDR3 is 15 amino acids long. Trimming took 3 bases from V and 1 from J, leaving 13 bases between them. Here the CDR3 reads CASSAAPGTQETQYF. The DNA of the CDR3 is TGTGCCAGCAGCGCCGCACCGGGAACCCAAGAGACCCAGTACTTC.

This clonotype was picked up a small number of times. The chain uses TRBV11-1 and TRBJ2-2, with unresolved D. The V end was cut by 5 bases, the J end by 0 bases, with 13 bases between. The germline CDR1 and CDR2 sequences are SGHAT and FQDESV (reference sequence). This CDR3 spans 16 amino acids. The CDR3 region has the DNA TGTGCCAGCAGCCTACGAAGTAGACCGAACACCGGGGAGCTGTTTTTT. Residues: CASSLRSRPNTGELFF. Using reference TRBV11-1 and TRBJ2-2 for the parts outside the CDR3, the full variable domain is EAEVAQSPRYKITEKSQAVAFWCDPISGHATLYWYRQILGQGPELLVQFQDESVVDDSQLPKDRFSAERLKGVDSTLKIQPAELGDSAMYLCASSLRSRPNTGELFFGEGSRLTVL.

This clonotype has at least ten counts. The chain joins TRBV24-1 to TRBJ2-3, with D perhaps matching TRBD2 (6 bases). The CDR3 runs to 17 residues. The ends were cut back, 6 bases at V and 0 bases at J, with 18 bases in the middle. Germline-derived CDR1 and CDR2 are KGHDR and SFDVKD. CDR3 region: CATSRPSSASSTDTQYF. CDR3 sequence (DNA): TGTGCCACCAGTCGCCCCTCTAGCGCCTCTAGCACAGATACGCAGTATTTT.

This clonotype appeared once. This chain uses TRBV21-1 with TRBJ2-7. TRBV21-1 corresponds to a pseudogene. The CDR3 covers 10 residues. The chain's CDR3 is CASSKVEQYF. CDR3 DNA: TGTGCCAGCAGCAAAGTGGAGCAGTACTTC.

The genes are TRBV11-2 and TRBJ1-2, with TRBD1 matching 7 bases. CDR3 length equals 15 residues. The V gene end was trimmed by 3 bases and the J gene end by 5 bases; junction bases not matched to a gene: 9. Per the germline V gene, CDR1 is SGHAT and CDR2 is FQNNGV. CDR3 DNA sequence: TGTGCCAGCAGCTTCCTCAATACAGGGGTATATGGCTACACCTTC. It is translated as CASSFLNTGVYGYTF.

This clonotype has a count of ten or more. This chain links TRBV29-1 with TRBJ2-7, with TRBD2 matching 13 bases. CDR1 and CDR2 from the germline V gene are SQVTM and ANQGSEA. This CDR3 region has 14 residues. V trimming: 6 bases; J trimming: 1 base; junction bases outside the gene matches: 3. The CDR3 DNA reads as TGCAGCGTGGGACTAGCGGGAAAGTCCTACGAGCAGTACTTC. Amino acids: CSVGLAGKSYEQYF.

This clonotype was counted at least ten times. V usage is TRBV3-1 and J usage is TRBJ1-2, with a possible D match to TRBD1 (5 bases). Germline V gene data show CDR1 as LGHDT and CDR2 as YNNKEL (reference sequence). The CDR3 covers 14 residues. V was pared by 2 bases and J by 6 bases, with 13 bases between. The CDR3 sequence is CASSQSTSGDGYTF. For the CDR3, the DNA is TGTGCCAGCAGCCAATCCACGTCGGGGGATGGCTACACCTTC.

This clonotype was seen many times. CDR3 residues: CSARDLGHSSYNEQFF. The CDR3 region has the DNA TGCAGTGCTAGAGATCTAGGCCATAGCTCCTACAATGAGCAGTTCTTC. The V call is TRBV20-1, the J call TRBJ2-1; no firm D call. Deletions cut 0 bases from V and 0 bases from J, with 12 bases between. The germline CDR1 and CDR2 sequences are DFQATT and SNEGSKA (reference sequence). The CDR3 runs 16 residues.